The source of this TCR beta chain is a study of CD8+CD57+ T cells in acquired aplastic anemia. Study as a whole: DNA per sorted CD4+ or CD8+ sample ranged 0.2 to 27.4 ug, averaging roughly 3.2 ug.

TCR beta VDJ and CDR3 profiles were obtained from a genomic DNA template. TCRdb itself ran the reads through MiXCR, one entry per CDR3 protein. Of 300,000 or so distinct CDR3 sequences detected, under 65% appear once; the ten largest clones hold approximately 1.2%. Before being chosen for sequencing, patients had shown CD8+CD57+ cell expansion by flow cytometry. This clonotype came up once. The antigen is undetermined. V gave up 5 bases and J gave up 7 bases; unmatched junction bases: 7. The germline V gene has CDR1 SGHTA and CDR2 FQGNSA. The CDR3 loop spans 15 amino acids. Study-wide points: In CD8+ cells, Simpson's diversity showed no significant difference between patients and controls.

Material for sequencing was sorted CD4+, CD8+, or CD8+CD57+ T cells (not recorded which) from PBMCs. The clonotype was recovered from a human donor with aplastic anemia. The chain joins TRBV7-2 to TRBJ2-2; TRBD2 matches 10 bases. DNA of the CDR3: TGTGCCAGCAGCCACCCGGGACTAGCGCACGGGGAGCTGTTTTTT. It yields the protein CASSHPGLAHGELFF.